The 20 T cell receptor beta chains given below trace back to one sample, sequenced in a study of CD8+ T cells in alopecia areata. Sequencing templates came from extracted RNA that was reverse transcribed into cDNA. Using immunoSEQ multiplex PCR, the repertoire was profiled, and TCRdb retains in-frame clones only, with some absent. The data contain approximately 150,000 clones, 55% of them seen just once; the ten biggest clones take up around 4.8%. Source material: CD4+ T cells sorted from blood. The receptors derive from a human donor in good health.

V gene TRBV11-2 combines with J gene TRBJ2-5, with D perhaps assigned TRBD1 or TRBD2 (7 bases each). Trimming took off 5 bases at V and 5 bases at J, with 15 bases between the two ends. The germline CDR1 and CDR2 sequences are SGHAT and FQNNGV. This CDR3 comprises 14 residues. The CDR3: CASSHRQGGETQYF. In DNA, the CDR3 is TGTGCCAGCAGCCATAGACAGGGAGGGGAGACCCAGTACTTC.

The V and J genes are TRBV29-1 and TRBJ1-2, with D possibly being TRBD1 (5 bases). Germline lookup yields CDR1 SQVTM and CDR2 ANQGSEA. The CDR3 runs 13 residues. V shed 7 bases and J shed 5 bases, with 17 bases lying between them. The CDR3 here is CSALTREGYGYTF. CDR3 coding DNA: TGCAGCGCCCTCACGCGGGAGGGGTATGGCTACACCTTC.

V usage is TRBV30 and J usage is TRBJ1-1; TRBD1 agrees at 10 bases. In germline, CDR1 is GTSNPN, CDR2 SVGIG (reference sequence). The junction had 5 bases not matched to a gene; V was cut back by 4 bases and J by 3 bases. CDR3 size: 14 residues. In nucleotides, the CDR3 is TGTGCCTGGAATACCGGACAGGGGGACACTGAAGCTTTCTTT. Amino acids: CAWNTGQGDTEAFF.

The CDR3 DNA is TGCAGCGTTGGAATCGGAGGAGAGACCCAGTACTTC. This codes for CSVGIGGETQYF. The V call is TRBV29-1, the J call TRBJ2-5, with D possibly TRBD2 on 5 matching bases. The CDR3 consists of 12 residues. Germline loops: CDR1 SQVTM, CDR2 ANQGSEA. The V end lost 4 bases, the J end lost 4 bases, and 10 bases lay between the germline ends. Combining the CDR3 with reference TRBV29-1 and TRBJ2-5 gives the whole variable domain SAVISQKPSRDICQRGTSLTIQCQVDSQVTMMFWYRQQPGQSLTLIATANQGSEATYESGFVIDKFPISRPNLTFSTLTVSNMSPEDSSIYLCSVGIGGETQYFGPGTRLLVL.

The gene calls are TRBV2 and TRBJ1-2; possibly TRBD1 for D (6 bases). This CDR3 has 14 amino acids. V lost 6 bases and J 3 bases, leaving 14 bases between the germline ends. In germline, CDR1 is SNHLY, CDR2 FYNNEI. CDR3 residues: CASSSAGVDYGYTF. The CDR3 DNA is TGTGCCAGCAGCTCCGCAGGGGTGGACTATGGCTACACCTTC.

The V gene is TRBV7-2, the J gene TRBJ2-3; D gene uncertain. The V gene's germline CDR1 is SGHTA and CDR2 FQGNSA. V lost 1 base to trimming and J lost 1 base, with 12 bases between them. The CDR3 is made up of 16 amino acids. The CDR3 sequence is CASSLGLGSGTDTQYF. DNA of the CDR3: TGTGCCAGCAGCTTAGGTCTGGGGTCGGGCACAGATACGCAGTATTTT.

The genes are TRBV23-1 and TRBJ2-1, with TRBD2 as a possible D gene (5 bases). TRBV23-1 belongs to the ORF category, with a function that is uncertain. V was pared by 0 bases and J by 6 bases, with 15 bases between. This CDR3 is built from 16 residues. CDR3 protein: CASSQSSGLEGNEQFF. CDR3 bases: TGCGCCAGCAGTCAATCTTCCGGTCTTGAGGGCAATGAGCAGTTCTTC.

The gene calls are TRBV2 and TRBJ1-5, with D perhaps matching TRBD1 (5 bases). CDR3 length: 11 residues. Germline CDR1 is SNHLY and CDR2 is FYNNEI. Trimming left V 8 bases short and J 8 bases short, with 10 bases between. CDR3 DNA: TGTGCCAGCGGGGGACCTGAGCCCCAGCATTTT. This translates into CASGGPEPQHF.

This chain links TRBV2 with TRBJ2-7; 11 bases are a match to TRBD2. The V gene's germline CDR1 is SNHLY and CDR2 FYNNEI. The J segment lost 9 bases and the V segment lost 5 bases, leaving 15 bases of the junction unmatched. This CDR3 is built from 16 residues. The CDR3 loop reads CASSNYRVAGGPWQYF. CDR3 nucleotide sequence: TGTGCCAGCAGTAACTACCGGGTAGCGGGAGGGCCTTGGCAGTACTTC. Together with reference TRBV2 and TRBJ2-7, the CDR3 gives the full variable domain: EPEVTQTPSHQVTQMGQEVILRCVPISNHLYFYWYRQILGQKVEFLVSFYNNEISEKSEIFDDQFSVERPDGSNFTLKIRSTKLEDSAMYFCASSNYRVAGGPWQYFGPGTRLTVT.

The chain carries TRBV30 and TRBJ2-3; possibly TRBD2 for D (6 bases). V shed 5 bases and J shed 0 bases, with 12 bases lying between them. This CDR3 region has 14 residues. Germline V gene data show CDR1 as GTSNPN and CDR2 as SVGIG (reference sequence). CDR3 loop: CAWDGLTSTDTQYF. The CDR3 coding sequence is TGTGCCTGGGACGGACTAACCAGCACAGATACGCAGTATTTT.

This chain joins TRBV29-1 and TRBJ2-1; weak D call: TRBD2 (6 bases). Per germline, CDR1 SQVTM and CDR2 ANQGSEA. Between the trimmed V and J ends, which lost 4 bases and 7 bases, there was a span of 23 bases. The CDR3 runs to 16 residues. The CDR3 is CSVGFPGALTRNEQFF. Written as DNA, the CDR3 is TGCAGCGTTGGGTTTCCGGGAGCCCTTACGCGGAATGAGCAGTTCTTC.

The chain has TRBV4-1 and TRBJ2-5; D is perhaps TRBD2 (5 bases). V was trimmed by 2 bases and J by 5 bases, leaving 18 bases between them. CDR1 is MGHRA, CDR2 YSYEKL, per germline. CDR3 length: 16 residues. The CDR3 coding sequence is TGCGCCAGCAGCCAACTAAACGTCGGGATGTCCGAGACCCAGTACTTC. This encodes CASSQLNVGMSETQYF.

The V call is TRBV6-5, the J call TRBJ1-2; 7 positions agree with TRBD1. CDR1 and CDR2 from the germline V gene are MNHEY and SVGAGI. CDR3 length: 13 residues. Unmatched junction bases numbered 8, after V lost 6 bases and J lost 7 bases. CDR3 loop: CASRRRQGLGYTF. The DNA for the CDR3 is TGTGCCAGCAGGCGAAGACAGGGCCTTGGCTACACCTTC.

This sequence joins TRBV4-1 and TRBJ2-2; no definite D call. Trimming took off 4 bases at V and 0 bases at J, with 9 bases between the two ends. Per germline, CDR1 MGHRA and CDR2 YSYEKL. The CDR3 totals 15 residues. The CDR3 region has the DNA TGCGCCAGCAGCCGTGTCGGGCCGAACACCGGGGAGCTGTTTTTT. Amino acid sequence: CASSRVGPNTGELFF.

V is TRBV29-1 and J is TRBJ1-1; D possibly corresponds to TRBD1 (5 bases). Germline CDR1 SQVTM, CDR2 ANQGSEA. V was cut by 7 bases and J by 1 base, with 10 bases left in between. This CDR3 contains 12 residues. The CDR3 DNA reads TGCAGCGCAGGACACCCGAACACTGAAGCTTTCTTT. Translation gives CSAGHPNTEAFF.

Regarding this clone: Other DNA sequences in this specimen translate into the identical CDR3. The rearrangement joins TRBV7-9 to TRBJ1-5; D might be TRBD1 (5 bases). The V end was cut by 5 bases, the J end by 2 bases, with 7 bases between. Germline CDR1 SEHNR, CDR2 FQNEAQ (reference sequence). The CDR3 has 13 amino acids. CDR3 DNA: TGTGCCAGCAGCCCGGGGGGCAATCAGCCCCAGCATTTT. Protein: CASSPGGNQPQHF. Combining the CDR3 with reference TRBV7-9 and TRBJ1-5 gives the whole variable domain DTGVSQNPRHKITKRGQNVTFRCDPISEHNRLYWYRQTLGQGPEFLTYFQNEAQLEKSRLLSDRFSAERPKGSFSTLEIQRTEQGDSAMYLCASSPGGNQPQHFGDGTRLSIL.

This rearrangement joins TRBV15 to TRBJ1-2, with a weak D call TRBD1 (5 bases). This CDR3 contains 15 residues. The germline V and J ends were trimmed by 0 bases and 2 bases, with 10 bases remaining between them. From germline, CDR1 is LNHNV and CDR2 YYDKDF (reference sequence). DNA for the CDR3: TGTGCCACCAGCAGAGAAGCAGAGGGGAACTATGGCTACACCTTC. Protein: CATSREAEGNYGYTF.

This clone has just a few counts. V gene TRBV7-2 combines with J gene TRBJ1-5, with TRBD1 matching over 8 bases. V lost 6 bases to trimming and J lost 6 bases; unmatched junction nucleotides: 10. The CDR3 contains 15 residues. Germline V gives CDR1 SGHTA, CDR2 FQGNSA. CDR3 sequence reads: CASSRDRGSPQPQHF. CDR3 DNA: TGTGCCAGCAGTCGAGACAGGGGTAGCCCTCAGCCCCAGCATTTT.

Worth noting for this clone: The same CDR3 also results from other DNA sequences found in this sample. V gene TRBV29-1 combines with J gene TRBJ1-5; 7 nucleotides align to TRBD1. The germline CDR1 and CDR2 sequences are SQVTM and ANQGSEA. V gave up 4 bases and J gave up 2 bases; unmatched junction bases: 2. This CDR3 comprises 13 residues. The CDR3 bases are TGCAGCGTTGGGCAGGGGGGCAATCAGCCCCAGCATTTT. It translates to CSVGQGGNQPQHF.

This chain connects TRBV10-2 to TRBJ1-1; D is unresolved. CDR1 and CDR2 (germline): WSHSY, SAAADI. The CDR3 consists of 13 residues. The ends were cut back, 0 bases at V and 0 bases at J, with 2 bases in the middle. The CDR3 spells CASSESVNTEAFF. The DNA for the CDR3 is TGCGCCAGCAGTGAGTCGGTGAACACTGAAGCTTTCTTT.